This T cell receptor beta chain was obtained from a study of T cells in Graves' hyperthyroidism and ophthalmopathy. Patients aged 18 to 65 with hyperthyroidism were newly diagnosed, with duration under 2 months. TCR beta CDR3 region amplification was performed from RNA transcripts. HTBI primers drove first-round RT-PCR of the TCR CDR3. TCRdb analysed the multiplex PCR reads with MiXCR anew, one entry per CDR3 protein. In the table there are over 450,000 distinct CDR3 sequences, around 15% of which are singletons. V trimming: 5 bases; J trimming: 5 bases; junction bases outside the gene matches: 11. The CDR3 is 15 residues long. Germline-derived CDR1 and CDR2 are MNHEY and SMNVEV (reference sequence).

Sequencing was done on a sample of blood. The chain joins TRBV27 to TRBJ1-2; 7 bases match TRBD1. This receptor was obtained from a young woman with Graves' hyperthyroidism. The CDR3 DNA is TGTGCCAGCAGTAGCTACCGGGACAGAATTTATGGCTACACCTTC. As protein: CASSSYRDRIYGYTF.